This TCR beta chain was sequenced during a study of cytomegalovirus exposure and HLA in healthy donors. Overall study context: Caucasian-associated ancestry cluster membership applied to about four fifths of about 370 genotyped donors. The study's findings and limits: Later findings reportedly placed an Asian-associated ancestry cluster below the roughly 700-donor mean for N-insertions. Earlier analysis looked at TCR beta V segments, and most were productive about 90% or about 30% of the time. V segments that were indistinguishable, TRBV6-2 and TRBV6-3 among them, were omitted from analysis.

This clone was seen only a few times. Its antigen is undetermined. CDR3 length: 15 residues. The V gene's germline CDR1 is SGHTA and CDR2 FQGTGA. V lost 5 bases and J lost 1; bases outside the gene matches: 6. PCR primers comprised 60 Vbeta and 13 Jbeta primers. Libraries were prepared by immunoSEQ multiplex PCR; TCRdb keeps only in-frame clonotypes and omits some of them. The sample holds some 120,000 clones, 81% seen once. Source material: PBMCs. The chain recombines TRBV7-3 with TRBJ2-3; 7 nucleotides line up with TRBD2. The clonotype was recovered from a woman aged 40 to 50 in good health and CMV-seronegative. CDR3 protein: CASSPVAGGTDTQYF. The CDR3, as DNA: TGTGCCAGCAGCCCTGTGGCGGGGGGCACAGATACGCAGTATTTT.